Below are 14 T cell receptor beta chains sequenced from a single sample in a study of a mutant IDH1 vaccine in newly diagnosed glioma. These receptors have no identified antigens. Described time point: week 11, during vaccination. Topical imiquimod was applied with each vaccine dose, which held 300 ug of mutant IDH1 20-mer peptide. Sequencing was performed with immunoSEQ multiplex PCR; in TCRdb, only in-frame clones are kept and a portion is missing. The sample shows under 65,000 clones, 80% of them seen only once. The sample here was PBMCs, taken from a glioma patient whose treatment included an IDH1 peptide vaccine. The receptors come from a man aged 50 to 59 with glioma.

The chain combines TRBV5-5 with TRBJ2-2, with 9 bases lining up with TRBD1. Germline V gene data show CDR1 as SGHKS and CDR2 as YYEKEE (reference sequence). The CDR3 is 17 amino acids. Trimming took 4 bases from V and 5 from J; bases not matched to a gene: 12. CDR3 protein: CASSRTGAGRKTGELFF. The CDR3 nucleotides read TGTGCCAGCAGCCGGACAGGGGCCGGGAGAAAAACCGGGGAGCTGTTTTTT.

CDR3 bases: TGTGCCAGCAGCCCGAATGGGCTGCAACTGAGAGAGACCCAGTACTTC. It yields the protein CASSPNGLQLRETQYF. The rearrangement joins TRBV7-8 to TRBJ2-5; D is uncertain. Trimming shortened V by 5 bases and J by 4 bases, and 20 bases separated the two germline ends. CDR1 and CDR2 (germline): SGHVS, FQNEAQ. This CDR3 contains 16 residues.

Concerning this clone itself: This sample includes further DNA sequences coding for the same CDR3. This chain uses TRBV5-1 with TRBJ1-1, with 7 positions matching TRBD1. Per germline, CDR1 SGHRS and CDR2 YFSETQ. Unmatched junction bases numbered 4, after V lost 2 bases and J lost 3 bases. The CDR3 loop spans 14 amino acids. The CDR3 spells CASSLAGGYTEAFF. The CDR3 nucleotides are TGCGCCAGCAGCTTAGCAGGGGGGTACACTGAAGCTTTCTTT. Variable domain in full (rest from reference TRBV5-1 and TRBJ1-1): KAGVTQTPRYLIKTRGQQVTLSCSPISGHRSVSWYQQTPGQGLQFLFEYFSETQRNKGNFPGRFSGRQFSNSRSEMNVSTLELGDSALYLCASSLAGGYTEAFFGQGTRLTVV.

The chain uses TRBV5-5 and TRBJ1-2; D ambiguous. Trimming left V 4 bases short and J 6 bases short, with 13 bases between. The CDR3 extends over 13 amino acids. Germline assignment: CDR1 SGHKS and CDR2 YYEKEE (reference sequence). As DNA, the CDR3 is TGTGCCAGCAGCCTCCCTGGAACCGATGGCTACACCTTC. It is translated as CASSLPGTDGYTF.

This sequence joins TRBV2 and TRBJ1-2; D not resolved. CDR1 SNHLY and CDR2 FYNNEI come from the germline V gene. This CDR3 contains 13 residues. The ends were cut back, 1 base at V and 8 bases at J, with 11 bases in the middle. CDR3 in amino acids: CASSEVGNSGYTF. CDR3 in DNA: TGTGCCAGCAGTGAAGTAGGCAACTCGGGCTACACCTTC.

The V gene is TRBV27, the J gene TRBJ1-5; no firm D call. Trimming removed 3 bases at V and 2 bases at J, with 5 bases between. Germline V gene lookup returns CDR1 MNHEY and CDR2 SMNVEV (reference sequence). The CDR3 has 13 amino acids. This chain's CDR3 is CASSFTGNQPQHF. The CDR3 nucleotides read TGTGCCAGCAGTTTCACCGGCAATCAGCCCCAGCATTTT.

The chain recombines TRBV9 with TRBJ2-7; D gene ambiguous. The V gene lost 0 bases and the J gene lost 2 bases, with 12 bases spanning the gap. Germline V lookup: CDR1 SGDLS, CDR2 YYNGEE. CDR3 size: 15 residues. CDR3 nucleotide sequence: TGTGCCAGCAGCGTAGATGGCCGGATACCCTACGAGCAGTACTTC. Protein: CASSVDGRIPYEQYF.

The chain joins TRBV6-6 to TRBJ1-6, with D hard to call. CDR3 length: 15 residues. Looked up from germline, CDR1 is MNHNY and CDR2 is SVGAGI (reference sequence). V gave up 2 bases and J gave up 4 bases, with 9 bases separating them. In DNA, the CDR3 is TGTGCCAGCAGTTACGAGACTGCGTATAATTCACCCCTCCACTTT. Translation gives CASSYETAYNSPLHF.

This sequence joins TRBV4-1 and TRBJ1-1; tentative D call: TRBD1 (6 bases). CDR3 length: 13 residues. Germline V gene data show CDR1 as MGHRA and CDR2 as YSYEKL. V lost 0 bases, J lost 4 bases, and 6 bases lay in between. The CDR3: CASSQDRGTEAFF. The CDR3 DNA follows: TGCGCCAGCAGCCAAGACAGGGGCACTGAAGCTTTCTTT.

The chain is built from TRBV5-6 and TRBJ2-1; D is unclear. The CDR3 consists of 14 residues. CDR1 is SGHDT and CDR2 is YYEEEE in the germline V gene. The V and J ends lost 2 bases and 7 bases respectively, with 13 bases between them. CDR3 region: CASSFPVRVNEQFF. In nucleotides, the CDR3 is TGTGCCAGCAGCTTCCCGGTCCGGGTTAATGAGCAGTTCTTC.

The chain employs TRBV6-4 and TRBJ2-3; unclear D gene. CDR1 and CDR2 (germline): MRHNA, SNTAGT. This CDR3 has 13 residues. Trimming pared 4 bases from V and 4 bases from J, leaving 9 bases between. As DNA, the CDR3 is TGTGCCAGCAGTGTGAGGATTTCAGATACGCAGTATTTT. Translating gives CASSVRISDTQYF.

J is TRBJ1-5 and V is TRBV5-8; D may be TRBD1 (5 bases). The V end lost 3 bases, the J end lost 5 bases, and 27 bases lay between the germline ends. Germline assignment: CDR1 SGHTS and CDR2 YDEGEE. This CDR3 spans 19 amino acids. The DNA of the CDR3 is TGTGCCAGCAGCTGGAGTTACGGGACGGACGCAATAAGGCATCAGCCCCAGCATTTT. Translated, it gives CASSWSYGTDAIRHQPQHF.

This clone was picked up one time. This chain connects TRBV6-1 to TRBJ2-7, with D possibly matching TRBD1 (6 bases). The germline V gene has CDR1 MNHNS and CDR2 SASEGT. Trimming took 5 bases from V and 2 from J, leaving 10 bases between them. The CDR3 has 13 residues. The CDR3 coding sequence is TGTGCCAGCAGTTCTGAGGGGGCCTACGAGCAGTACTTC. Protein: CASSSEGAYEQYF.

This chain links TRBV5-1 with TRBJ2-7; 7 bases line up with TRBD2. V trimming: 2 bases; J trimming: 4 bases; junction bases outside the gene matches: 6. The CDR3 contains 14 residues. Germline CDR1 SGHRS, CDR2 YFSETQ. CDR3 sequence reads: CASSFSTGGYEQYF. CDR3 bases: TGCGCCAGCAGCTTTAGCACGGGGGGTTACGAGCAGTACTTC.